The 25 T cell receptor beta chains below come from one sample, sequenced in a study of T-cell reconstitution after alpha-beta-depleted transplantation in children. TCRbeta library construction was performed incorporating unique molecular identifiers. TCRdb called the PCR reads again in MiXCR, with one record for every CDR3 protein. The sample contains 150,000 to 250,000 distinct CDR3 sequences, roughly 6% of which appear only once. The input for sequencing was PBMCs, taken before TCRalphabeta/CD19-depleted stem cell transplant. Every receptor here comes from a girl less than two years old with combined immunodeficiency, due to receive a stem cell transplant.

The J gene is TRBJ2-2, the V gene TRBV4-1; 11 bases match TRBD2. Germline CDR1 reads MGHRA; CDR2 reads YSYEKL. J was trimmed by 2 bases and V by 4 bases; bases with no gene match: 9. This CDR3 spans 18 amino acids. CDR3 nucleotides: TGCGCCAGCAGCCGGACTACCACTAGCGGGAGAAACACCGGGGAGCTGTTTTTT. Amino acid sequence: CASSRTTTSGRNTGELFF.

This clonotype was observed many times. The chain has TRBV20-1 and TRBJ2-7, with 10 bases aligning to TRBD2. The CDR3 has 18 residues. Germline CDR1 and CDR2: DFQATT and SNEGSKA (reference sequence). Losses at the gene ends were 0 bases for V and 2 bases for J; bases not matched to a gene: 13. CDR3 protein: CSARDPNPGTSDTYEQYF. The CDR3, as DNA: TGCAGTGCTAGAGACCCCAACCCCGGGACTAGCGATACCTACGAGCAGTACTTC.

This chain joins TRBV10-2 and TRBJ2-5; 10 bases line up with TRBD2. Germline trimming cut 5 bases from V and 5 bases from J; bases unmatched to any gene: 8. The CDR3 has 15 residues. Germline V CDR1 and CDR2: WSHSY, SAAADI. The CDR3, as DNA: TGCGCCAGCAGTTCAAGCGGGAGGGCATTGGAGACCCAGTACTTC. Residues: CASSSSGRALETQYF.

This clonotype has ten or more counts. This rearrangement joins TRBV5-6 to TRBJ2-1; D tentatively reads TRBD1 or TRBD2 (6 bases each). V was clipped by 0 bases and J by 7 bases, with 11 bases between them. The CDR3 contains 14 residues. The germline gives CDR1 SGHDT, CDR2 YYEEEE. DNA of the CDR3: TGTGCCAGCAGCTTGGGAACGGGGGCTAATGAGCAGTTCTTC. Translation gives CASSLGTGANEQFF. Full variable domain (outside the CDR3, taken from reference TRBV5-6 and TRBJ2-1): DAGVTQSPTHLIKTRGQQVTLRCSPKSGHDTVSWYQQALGQGPQFIFQYYEEEERQRGNFPDRFSGHQFPNYSSELNVNALLLGDSALYLCASSLGTGANEQFFGPGTRLTVL.

Ten or more counts support this clonotype. The chain has TRBV4-3 and TRBJ2-4; the D gene is possibly TRBD1 (7 bases). The CDR3 contains 15 residues. The V and J ends lost 0 bases and 8 bases respectively, with 14 bases between them. The germline V gene encodes CDR1 LGHNA and CDR2 YSLEER. CDR3 loop: CASSQDVRGDHIQYF. The CDR3 region has the DNA TGCGCCAGCAGCCAAGATGTCAGGGGGGATCACATTCAGTACTTC.

This chain connects TRBV5-1 to TRBJ2-1; perhaps D is TRBD1 or TRBD2 (6 bases each). Germline V lookup: CDR1 SGHRS, CDR2 YFSETQ. Trimming cost V 4 bases and J 0 bases, with 8 bases left between them. The CDR3 is 14 amino acids. In DNA form, the CDR3 reads TGCGCCAGCAGCGGAGGGGGCTCCTACAATGAGCAGTTCTTC. The encoded protein is CASSGGGSYNEQFF.

In its sample, this clonotype was seen many times. The V gene is TRBV2, the J gene TRBJ2-7; D is unclear. The V gene's germline CDR1 is SNHLY and CDR2 FYNNEI. V was clipped by 1 base and J by 6 bases, with 10 bases between them. This CDR3 has 13 residues. DNA for the CDR3: TGTGCCAGCAGTGAAGGGGGTAGGCCCGAGCAGTACTTC. Its translation: CASSEGGRPEQYF. Filled out from reference TRBV2 and TRBJ2-7, the complete variable domain reads EPEVTQTPSHQVTQMGQEVILRCVPISNHLYFYWYRQILGQKVEFLVSFYNNEISEKSEIFDDQFSVERPDGSNFTLKIRSTKLEDSAMYFCASSEGGRPEQYFGPGTRLTVT.

This clonotype was detected many times. The chain employs TRBV5-1 and TRBJ1-1, with TRBD1 identical over 7 bases. V trimming: 1 base; J trimming: 1 base; junction bases outside the gene matches: 1. Per the germline V gene, CDR1 is SGHRS and CDR2 is YFSETQ. CDR3 length equals 14 residues. This CDR3 reads CASSLRTGNTEAFF. The CDR3 coding sequence is TGCGCCAGCAGCTTGCGGACAGGGAACACTGAAGCTTTCTTT.

This clonotype was recorded many times. The chain employs TRBV12-3 or TRBV12-4 and TRBJ2-5; possible D gene TRBD2, 7 bases. Trimming removed 5 bases at V and 5 bases at J, with 21 bases between. The CDR3 consists of 16 residues. This CDR3 is CASSGAGQRGGETQYF. In DNA, the CDR3 is TGTGCCAGCAGTGGCGCTGGACAGAGGGGGGGGGAGACCCAGTACTTC.

This clonotype appeared many times. The V and J genes are TRBV20-1 and TRBJ1-1, with D uncertain. CDR3 length equals 10 residues. The germline V and J ends were trimmed by 6 bases and 3 bases, with 5 bases remaining between them. CDR1 and CDR2 from the germline V gene are DFQATT and SNEGSKA (reference sequence). The CDR3 DNA reads as TGCAGTGCCTTCTACACTGAAGCTTTCTTT. Translation: CSAFYTEAFF.

This clonotype came up many times. This chain joins TRBV13 and TRBJ2-7; D might be TRBD1 (6 bases). CDR1 PRHDT and CDR2 FYEKMQ come from the germline V gene (reference sequence). There are 15 residues in the CDR3. Trimming took off 5 bases at V and 0 bases at J, with 14 bases between the two ends. The chain's CDR3 is CASSPRTASSYEQYF. DNA for the CDR3: TGTGCCAGCAGCCCTCGGACAGCGAGCTCCTACGAGCAGTACTTC. The variable domain in full, with the rest retrieved from reference TRBV13 and TRBJ2-7, is AAGVIQSPRHLIKEKRETATLKCYPIPRHDTVYWYQQGPGQDPQFLISFYEKMQSDKGSIPDRFSAQQFSDYHSELNMSSLELGDSALYFCASSPRTASSYEQYFGPGTRLTVT.

This clonotype occurred many times. V usage is TRBV4-1 and J usage is TRBJ2-1; the match to TRBD2 covers 9 bases. Germline values: CDR1 MGHRA, CDR2 YSYEKL. CDR3 length: 17 amino acids. V shed 1 base and J 1 base; nucleotides not matched to a gene: 5. The DNA for the CDR3 is TGCGCCAGCAGCCAAGGATTAGCGGGAGTTTCCTACAATGAGCAGTTCTTC. Translating gives CASSQGLAGVSYNEQFF.

This clonotype was seen many times. The V call is TRBV29-1, the J call TRBJ2-1; D call uncertain. There are 16 residues in the CDR3. Germline lookup yields CDR1 SQVTM and CDR2 ANQGSEA. Deletions cut 4 bases from V and 0 bases from J, with 16 bases between. CDR3 DNA: TGCAGCGTTGTAGGTCTGTTTTCTTTCTCCTACAATGAGCAGTTCTTC. This codes for CSVVGLFSFSYNEQFF.

This clonotype was picked up many times. The gene calls are TRBV5-6 and TRBJ2-7; D is perhaps TRBD2 (6 bases). The germline V and J ends were trimmed by 0 bases and 3 bases, with 19 bases remaining between them. The CDR3 extends over 17 amino acids. Germline loops: CDR1 SGHDT, CDR2 YYEEEE. The CDR3, as DNA: TGTGCCAGCAGCTTGGATGGAGGGAGATCCCCCCGCTACGAGCAGTACTTC. The encoded protein is CASSLDGGRSPRYEQYF.

Worth noting for this clonotype: A much larger clone differs by one base, so this may be a read error. The V call is TRBV6-4, the J call TRBJ2-7; 10 nucleotides line up with TRBD1. Germline lookup yields CDR1 MRHNA and CDR2 SNTAGT. The CDR3 length is 19 residues. The CDR3 sequence is CACSSKPGQGLGPLYEQYF. In DNA form, the CDR3 reads TGTGCCTGCAGTTCTAAACCGGGACAGGGGTTAGGCCCGTTGTACGAGCAGTACTTC.

V usage is TRBV6-5 and J usage is TRBJ2-7; TRBD2 matches at 13 bases. The CDR3 spans 18 residues. Germline CDR1 reads MNHEY; CDR2 reads SVGAGI. V dropped 1 base and J dropped 0; count of bases not matched to a gene: 6. CDR3 protein: CASSYYSGLAGLSYEQYF. Here the CDR3 DNA reads TGTGCCAGCAGTTACTATTCGGGACTAGCGGGACTCTCCTACGAGCAGTACTTC.

Ten or more counts support this clonotype. This chain joins TRBV20-1 and TRBJ1-3; D perhaps matches TRBD1 (6 bases). Trimming removed 2 bases from V and 3 bases from J, with 11 bases in between. This CDR3 has 14 residues. Germline V gene sequence: CDR1 DFQATT, CDR2 SNEGSKA (reference sequence). The CDR3 coding sequence is TGCAGTGCTAGACCCACAGGGCTTGGAAACACCATATATTTT. It specifies CSARPTGLGNTIYF.

This clonotype was observed a few times. The rearrangement uses TRBV20-1 and TRBJ1-2, with D tentatively TRBD1 (5 bases). Germline V gene sequence: CDR1 DFQATT, CDR2 SNEGSKA (reference sequence). The germline V and J ends were trimmed by 4 bases and 6 bases, with 21 bases remaining between them. This CDR3 is built from 15 residues. The CDR3 DNA reads as TGCAGTGCTAAAAGTGGGGCGGGGAGGGGAGATGGCTACACCTTC. Residues: CSAKSGAGRGDGYTF.

The chain recombines TRBV7-9 with TRBJ2-7; D might be TRBD2 (6 bases). CDR3 size: 12 residues. Trimming removed 2 bases from V and 6 bases from J, with 8 bases in between. The germline V gene has CDR1 SEHNR and CDR2 FQNEAQ (reference sequence). The CDR3 nucleotides read TGTGCCAGCAGCTTAATGGGAGGCGAGCAGTACTTC. This sequence encodes CASSLMGGEQYF.

This clonotype showed up many times. The gene calls are TRBV12-3 or TRBV12-4 and TRBJ1-1; D not certain. There are 13 residues in the CDR3. Trimming removed 1 base from V and 6 bases from J, with 9 bases in between. CDR3 nucleotides: TGTGCCAGCAGTTTAGATGGGAGAGCTGAAGCTTTCTTT. It yields the protein CASSLDGRAEAFF.

This clonotype has at least ten counts. This chain connects TRBV20-1 to TRBJ1-1; D may be TRBD1 (6 bases). The CDR3 has 14 residues. The V gene's germline CDR1 is DFQATT and CDR2 SNEGSKA (reference sequence). Trimming shortened V by 3 bases and J by 3 bases, and 14 bases separated the two germline ends. CDR3 protein: CSARAQGGYTEAFF. The CDR3 DNA is TGCAGTGCTAGGGCCCAAGGGGGGTACACTGAAGCTTTCTTT.

This clonotype has at least ten counts. The V gene is TRBV12-3 or TRBV12-4, the J gene TRBJ2-1; D remains ambiguous. CDR3 length equals 12 residues. Trimming stripped 5 bases from V and 9 bases from J, with 11 bases between. CDR3 amino acids: CASSPSPGEQFF. In DNA form, the CDR3 reads TGTGCCAGCAGTCCATCCCCGGGTGAGCAGTTCTTC.

This clonotype was recorded many times. V is TRBV7-9 and J is TRBJ1-1; D not resolved. CDR1 and CDR2 from the germline V gene are SEHNR and FQNEAQ (reference sequence). V was pared by 4 bases and J by 1 base, with 16 bases between. The CDR3 runs to 16 residues. The CDR3 spells CASSSFAQIPNTEAFF. In DNA, the CDR3 is TGTGCCAGCAGCTCATTCGCCCAGATTCCGAACACTGAAGCTTTCTTT.

This clonotype was recorded many times. The rearrangement joins TRBV4-3 to TRBJ1-6, with D unclear. CDR1 is LGHNA, CDR2 YSLEER, per germline. The V and J ends lost 0 bases and 8 bases respectively, with 8 bases between them. This CDR3 comprises 14 residues. The CDR3 region has the DNA TGCGCCAGCAGCCAAGATAGCGTCGATTCACCCCTCCACTTT. Protein product: CASSQDSVDSPLHF.

This clonotype occurred many times. CDR3: CASSQETLGGSYEQYF. CDR3 in DNA: TGCGCCAGCAGCCAAGAAACCCTTGGGGGATCCTACGAGCAGTACTTC. This rearrangement joins TRBV4-1 to TRBJ2-7; D could derive from TRBD1 or TRBD2 (5 bases each). Trimming left V 0 bases short and J 1 base short, with 13 bases between. Germline V gene data show CDR1 as MGHRA and CDR2 as YSYEKL. This CDR3 comprises 16 residues.